The 10 T cell receptor beta chains presented below share a single source sample, sequenced in a study of control samples from healthy donors and cancer patients. Method: immunoSEQ multiplex PCR; TCRdb's copy keeps in-frame clones and lacks some. The table includes roughly 59,000 clones, about 92% detected once. The sample comprised PBMCs. The receptors derive from a man aged 40-49 years with colorectal cancer.

The V and J genes are TRBV5-5 and TRBJ1-5; the D gene is possibly TRBD1 (5 bases). V lost 5 bases and J lost 1, with 13 bases in between. Germline lookup yields CDR1 SGHKS and CDR2 YYEKEE (reference sequence). The CDR3 has 15 amino acids. Here the CDR3 reads CASRFQGVSNQPQHF. Here the CDR3 DNA reads TGTGCCAGCAGGTTCCAAGGGGTGAGCAATCAGCCCCAGCATTTT.

This chain connects TRBV7-9 to TRBJ1-6, with D unresolved. The CDR3 consists of 16 residues. CDR1 and CDR2 from the germline V gene are SEHNR and FQNEAQ (reference sequence). V was clipped by 5 bases and J by 10 bases, with 21 bases between them. The CDR3 bases are TGTGCCAGCAGCCCGCCCCCGGCGGGTTCCACCTCACCCCTCCACTTT. Its protein is CASSPPPAGSTSPLHF.

The genes are TRBV5-4 and TRBJ1-2; D is undetermined. The V end lost 4 bases, the J end lost 5 bases, and 6 bases lay between the germline ends. This CDR3 is 11 amino acids long. Germline loops: CDR1 SGHNT, CDR2 YYREEE (reference sequence). For the CDR3, the DNA is TGTGCCAGCAGCCTTAATTATGGCTACACCTTC. The encoded protein is CASSLNYGYTF.

The chain employs TRBV29-1 and TRBJ1-1; D is possibly TRBD1 (6 bases). CDR1 is SQVTM, CDR2 ANQGSEA, per germline. This CDR3 is built from 13 residues. V was trimmed by 6 bases and J by 2 bases, leaving 13 bases between them. CDR3 sequence (DNA): TGCAGCGTACTGAGGGGGGTTAACACTGAAGCTTTCTTT. Amino acids: CSVLRGVNTEAFF.

Written as DNA, the CDR3 is TGTGCCAGCAGCCCGGGACGGACCTACAATGAGCAGTTCTTC. Its translation: CASSPGRTYNEQFF. J is TRBJ2-1 and V is TRBV6-5; D assignment may be TRBD1 or TRBD2 (5 bases each). The length of the CDR3 is 14 residues. Germline V gives CDR1 MNHEY, CDR2 SVGAGI. Deletions cut 6 bases from V and 2 bases from J, with 11 bases between.

This chain uses TRBV6-1 with TRBJ1-3, with 7 bases aligning to TRBD1. CDR1 and CDR2 from the germline V gene are MNHNS and SASEGT. The CDR3 consists of 16 residues. The V gene end was trimmed by 2 bases and the J gene end by 1 base; junction bases not matched to a gene: 5. The CDR3 is CASSERTGSSGNTIYF. CDR3 sequence (DNA): TGTGCCAGCAGTGAACGGACAGGTTCTTCTGGAAACACCATATATTTT.

The chain is built from TRBV3-1 (or the pseudogene TRBV3-2) and TRBJ1-1, with a tentative D call TRBD1 (6 bases). This CDR3 has 13 amino acids. Between the trimmed V and J ends, which lost 4 bases and 2 bases, there was a span of 8 bases. Germline CDR1 LGHDT, CDR2 YNNKEL (reference sequence). This CDR3 reads CASSRGGNTEAFF. In DNA, the CDR3 is TGTGCCAGCAGCCGGGGGGGCAACACTGAAGCTTTCTTT.

The chain links TRBV7-8 to TRBJ1-2; TRBD1 aligns across 11 bases. Germline-derived CDR1 and CDR2 are SGHVS and FQNEAQ. Unmatched junction bases numbered 4, after V lost 2 bases and J lost 2 bases. The CDR3 is 16 amino acids. CDR3 bases: TGTGCCAGCAGCTTATCCGGGACAGGGGGAAACTATGGCTACACCTTC. Translating it yields CASSLSGTGGNYGYTF. Drawing the rest from reference TRBV7-8 and TRBJ1-2, the complete variable domain is GAGVSQSPRYKVAKRGQDVALRCDPISGHVSLFWYQQALGQGPEFLTYFQNEAQLDKSGLPSDRFFAERPEGSVSTLKIQRTQQEDSAVYLCASSLSGTGGNYGYTFGSGTRLTVV.

The chain carries TRBV7-3 and TRBJ1-3; 10 bases map to TRBD1. The J segment lost 0 bases and the V segment lost 5 bases, leaving 7 bases of the junction unmatched. The CDR3 spans 17 residues. Germline-derived CDR1 and CDR2 are SGHTA and FQGTGA. CDR3 in amino acids: CASSPRTGGSSGNTIYF. CDR3 sequence (DNA): TGTGCCAGCAGCCCCCGGACAGGGGGGTCCTCTGGAAACACCATATATTTT.

In this sample, this clone turned up once. This rearrangement joins TRBV20-1 to TRBJ1-1; D gene unclear. With 2 bases removed from V and 1 base from J, the gap between germline ends came to 2 bases. The CDR3 is 11 residues long. Germline loops: CDR1 DFQATT, CDR2 SNEGSKA (reference sequence). As DNA, the CDR3 is TGCAGTGCTAGACGGAACACTGAAGCTTTCTTT. Its translation: CSARRNTEAFF.